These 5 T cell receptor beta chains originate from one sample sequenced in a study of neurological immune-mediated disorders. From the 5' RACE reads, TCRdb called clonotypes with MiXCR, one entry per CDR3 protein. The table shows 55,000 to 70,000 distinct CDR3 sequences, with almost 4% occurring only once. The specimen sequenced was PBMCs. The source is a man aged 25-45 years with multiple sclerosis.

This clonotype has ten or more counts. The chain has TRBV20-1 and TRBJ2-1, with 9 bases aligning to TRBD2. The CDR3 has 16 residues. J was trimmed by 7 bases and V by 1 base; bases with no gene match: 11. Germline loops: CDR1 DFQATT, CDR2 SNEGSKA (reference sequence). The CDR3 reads CSARGSRGLAMNEQFF. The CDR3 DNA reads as TGCAGTGCTAGAGGTTCGCGGGGACTAGCTATGAATGAGCAGTTCTTC.

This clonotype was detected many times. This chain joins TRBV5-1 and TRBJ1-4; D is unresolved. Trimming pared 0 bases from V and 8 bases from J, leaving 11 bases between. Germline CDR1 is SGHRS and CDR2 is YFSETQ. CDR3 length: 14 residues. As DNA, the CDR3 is TGCGCCAGCAGCTTGGAGGCGACGGCCGAAAAACTGTTTTTT. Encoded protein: CASSLEATAEKLFF. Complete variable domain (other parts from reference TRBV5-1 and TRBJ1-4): KAGVTQTPRYLIKTRGQQVTLSCSPISGHRSVSWYQQTPGQGLQFLFEYFSETQRNKGNFPGRFSGRQFSNSRSEMNVSTLELGDSALYLCASSLEATAEKLFFGSGTQLSVL.

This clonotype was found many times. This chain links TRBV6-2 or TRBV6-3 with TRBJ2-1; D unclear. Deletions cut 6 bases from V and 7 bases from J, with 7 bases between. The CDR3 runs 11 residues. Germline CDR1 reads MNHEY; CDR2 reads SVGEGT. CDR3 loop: CASSSRNEQFF. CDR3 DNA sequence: TGTGCCAGCAGCTCTCGAAATGAGCAGTTCTTC.

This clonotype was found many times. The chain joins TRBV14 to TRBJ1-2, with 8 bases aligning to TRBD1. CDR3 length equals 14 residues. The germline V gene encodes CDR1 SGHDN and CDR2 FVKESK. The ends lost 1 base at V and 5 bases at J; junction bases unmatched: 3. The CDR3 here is CASSQAGGRYGYTF. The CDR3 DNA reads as TGTGCCAGCAGCCAAGCAGGGGGCCGGTATGGCTACACCTTC.

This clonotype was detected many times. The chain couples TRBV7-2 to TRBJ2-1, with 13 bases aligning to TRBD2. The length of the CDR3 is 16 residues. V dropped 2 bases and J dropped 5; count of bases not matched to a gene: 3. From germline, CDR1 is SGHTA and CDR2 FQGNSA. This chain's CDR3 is CASSLYGLAGDNEQFF. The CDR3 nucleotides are TGTGCCAGCAGCTTATATGGACTAGCGGGGGACAATGAGCAGTTCTTC.